A single sample is the source of the 27 T cell receptor beta chains below, sequenced in a study of radiotherapy plus CTLA-4 blockade in lung cancer (dated by TCRdb to about 2018). The receptor library was made with the immunoSEQ multiplex PCR assay. The table comes from immuneACCESS by way of TCRdb, which keeps in-frame sequences with V and J called. Part of the clones is missing from these tables; in studies checked, under half for an unresolved V gene and the rest for unknown reasons. The sample table records roughly 88,000 clones; about 80% of these occur just once. Around 0.9% of the sample is held by the ten biggest clonotypes. Sequencing was performed on peripheral blood, taken from a patient treated with radiotherapy plus ipilimumab. Receptors originate from a human donor with non-small cell lung cancer who had stable disease on radiotherapy plus ipilimumab.

This chain joins TRBV18 and TRBJ2-7; D perhaps matches TRBD1 (5 bases). Trimming cost V 1 base and J 5 bases, with 15 bases left between them. The germline V gene encodes CDR1 KGHSH and CDR2 LQKENI. CDR3 length: 15 residues. Here the CDR3 DNA reads TGTGCCAGCTCACCACGCCCAGGCACAGGACACGAGCAGTACTTC. It specifies CASSPRPGTGHEQYF.

This clone was counted a few times. The J gene is TRBJ1-1, the V gene TRBV19, with no clear D. This CDR3 has 13 residues. CDR1 is LNHDA, CDR2 SQIVND, per germline (reference sequence). Trimming shortened V by 6 bases and J by 4 bases, and 12 bases separated the two germline ends. CDR3 nucleotide sequence: TGTGCCAGTAGCTCGACCGTACTCACTGAAGCTTTCTTT. Translation: CASSSTVLTEAFF. The variable domain in full, with the rest retrieved from reference TRBV19 and TRBJ1-1, is DGGITQSPKYLFRKEGQNVTLSCEQNLNHDAMYWYRQDPGQGLRLIYYSQIVNDFQKGDIAEGYSVSREKKESFPLTVTSAQKNPTAFYLCASSSTVLTEAFFGQGTRLTVV.

J is TRBJ2-3 and V is TRBV29-1, with D perhaps being TRBD1 or TRBD2 (5 bases each). The CDR3 is 17 amino acids. The germline V gene encodes CDR1 SQVTM and CDR2 ANQGSEA. Deletions cut 6 bases from V and 5 bases from J, with 27 bases between. In nucleotides, the CDR3 is TGCAGCGTCCTCCGGGACCCAACCTACTCGGGTGGAGATACGCAGTATTTT. This encodes CSVLRDPTYSGGDTQYF.

This clone was counted once. The gene calls are TRBV4-1 and TRBJ2-3; D is unresolved. Looked up from germline, CDR1 is MGHRA and CDR2 is YSYEKL. The V end lost 1 base, the J end lost 0 bases, and 5 bases lay between the germline ends. The CDR3 is 14 residues long. The CDR3 DNA reads TGCGCCAGCAGCCAAGTTCCAAGCACAGATACGCAGTATTTT. Encoded protein: CASSQVPSTDTQYF.

The chain links TRBV27 to TRBJ1-1; no clear D. This CDR3 comprises 14 residues. Germline CDR1 MNHEY, CDR2 SMNVEV (reference sequence). V shed 0 bases and J shed 1 base, with 6 bases lying between them. CDR3 coding DNA: TGTGCCAGCAGTTTATCGGTAAGGAACACTGAAGCTTTCTTT. Amino acid sequence: CASSLSVRNTEAFF.

The chain uses TRBV28 and TRBJ2-7, with D perhaps matching TRBD1 (5 bases). In germline, CDR1 is MDHEN, CDR2 SYDVKM. The CDR3 runs 14 residues. V lost 4 bases to trimming and J lost 2 bases, with 12 bases between them. Here the CDR3 DNA reads TGTGCCAGCAGTTCGACAGCCATTACCTACGAGCAGTACTTC. This gives the protein CASSSTAITYEQYF.

This clone was seen a single time. The rearrangement joins TRBV9 to TRBJ2-4; D call uncertain. CDR1 and CDR2 from the germline V gene are SGDLS and YYNGEE. The V end lost 3 bases, the J end lost 1 base, and 8 bases lay between the germline ends. The CDR3 has 14 residues. The CDR3 sequence: CASSANAAKNIQYF. The CDR3 nucleotides read TGTGCCAGCAGCGCCAATGCCGCCAAAAACATTCAGTACTTC.

For this clone: The same CDR3 can be traced to other DNA sequences in this sample. The CDR3, as DNA: TGTGCCAGCAGCTTGCCTGGTCAGCCCCAGCATTTT. Protein sequence: CASSLPGQPQHF. V usage is TRBV5-4 and J usage is TRBJ1-5; D is uncertain. This CDR3 is built from 12 residues. Germline loops: CDR1 SGHNT, CDR2 YYREEE (reference sequence). V was clipped by 1 base and J by 6 bases, with 5 bases between them.

The rearrangement uses TRBV6-5 and TRBJ1-5; D call uncertain. This CDR3 contains 13 residues. V was cut by 6 bases and J by 3 bases, with 9 bases left in between. Germline V CDR1 and CDR2: MNHEY, SVGAGI. This chain's CDR3 is CASRLADNQPQHF. The CDR3 bases are TGTGCCAGCAGGTTGGCAGACAATCAGCCCCAGCATTTT.

The J gene is TRBJ2-1, the V gene TRBV2; D may match TRBD1 or TRBD2 (6 bases each). V was cut by 3 bases and J by 3 bases, with 12 bases left in between. The length of the CDR3 is 15 residues. Looked up from germline, CDR1 is SNHLY and CDR2 is FYNNEI. CDR3 in amino acids: CASSDGRGHYNEQFF. CDR3 DNA sequence: TGTGCCAGCAGTGATGGACGGGGGCACTACAATGAGCAGTTCTTC.

The chain has TRBV28 and TRBJ2-6; D is possibly TRBD2 (5 bases). Trimming removed 6 bases at V and 1 base at J, with 16 bases between. This CDR3 comprises 17 residues. Germline-derived CDR1 and CDR2 are MDHEN and SYDVKM. DNA of the CDR3: TGTGCCAGCAGCCCAGCGGTCATTATGTCTGGGGCCAACGTCCTGACTTTC. Its translation is CASSPAVIMSGANVLTF.

The chain has TRBV5-5 and TRBJ2-7, with D hard to call. The germline V gene has CDR1 SGHKS and CDR2 YYEKEE (reference sequence). This CDR3 comprises 16 residues. Trimming took 4 bases from V and 2 from J, leaving 19 bases between them. CDR3 in DNA: TGTGCCAGCAGCCCCCCCACCAGGCTAGGAACCTACGAGCAGTACTTC. Translated, it gives CASSPPTRLGTYEQYF.

This clone is a singleton in its sample. The CDR3 here is CASSVASGQGQQFF. The CDR3 nucleotides are TGTGCCAGCAGCGTAGCTTCGGGACAGGGGCAGCAGTTCTTC. V and J are TRBV9 and TRBJ2-1; 10 positions match TRBD1. CDR1 is SGDLS and CDR2 is YYNGEE in the germline V gene. The CDR3 loop spans 14 amino acids. V shed 0 bases and J 11 bases; nucleotides not matched to a gene: 5.

The J gene is TRBJ1-5, the V gene TRBV27, with D unresolved. The V end lost 5 bases, the J end lost 2 bases, and 13 bases lay between the germline ends. This CDR3 is built from 15 residues. Germline loops: CDR1 MNHEY, CDR2 SMNVEV (reference sequence). The CDR3 DNA sequence: TGTGCCAGCAGTCCCCGGAGGGAGGGCAATCAGCCCCAGCATTTT. Its protein is CASSPRREGNQPQHF.

This rearrangement joins TRBV21-1 to TRBJ2-3; the table names TRBD1, a call not compared with the DNA. TRBV21-1 is a listed pseudogene. CDR3 length: 16 residues. This chain's CDR3 is CASSKEAPGLVDTQYF. In DNA form, the CDR3 reads TGTGCCAGCAGCAAAGAAGCCCCAGGGCTTGTGGATACGCAGTATTTT.

This sequence joins TRBV30 and TRBJ2-3; possibly TRBD1 or TRBD2 for D (5 bases each). The length of the CDR3 is 14 residues. V dropped 3 bases and J dropped 3 bases, with 13 bases sitting between them. In germline, CDR1 is GTSNPN, CDR2 SVGIG (reference sequence). The CDR3 nucleotides are TGTGCCTGGAGATATCGGGGCCGAACAGATACGCAGTATTTT. Protein: CAWRYRGRTDTQYF.

The gene calls are TRBV9 and TRBJ2-3; a weak D match, TRBD2 (5 bases). Per germline, CDR1 SGDLS and CDR2 YYNGEE. CDR3 length equals 13 residues. The V end lost 3 bases, the J end lost 6 bases, and 11 bases lay between the germline ends. CDR3 in amino acids: CASSGTGDDTQYF. CDR3 coding DNA: TGTGCCAGCAGCGGGACTGGCGACGATACGCAGTATTTT. The full variable domain, with the rest looked up from reference TRBV9 and TRBJ2-3, is DSGVTQTPKHLITATGQRVTLRCSPRSGDLSVYWYQQSLDQGLQFLIQYYNGEERAKGNILERFSAQQFPDLHSELNLSSLELGDSALYFCASSGTGDDTQYFGPGTRLTVL.

The chain is built from TRBV6-5 and TRBJ2-1; possibly TRBD1 for D (6 bases). Trimming stripped 5 bases from V and 7 bases from J, with 15 bases between. The CDR3 runs 14 residues. Looked up from germline, CDR1 is MNHEY and CDR2 is SVGAGI. The CDR3 here is CASSPGAGRNEQFF. The DNA for the CDR3 is TGTGCCAGCAGTCCAGGGGCAGGGCGGAATGAGCAGTTCTTC.

This sequence joins TRBV7-9 and TRBJ1-2; D possibly corresponds to TRBD1 (6 bases). CDR3 length: 12 residues. Germline assignment: CDR1 SEHNR and CDR2 FQNEAQ (reference sequence). The germline V and J ends were trimmed by 4 bases and 5 bases, with 8 bases remaining between them. CDR3 in amino acids: CASSYRAYGYTF. Written as DNA, the CDR3 is TGTGCCAGCAGCTACAGGGCGTATGGCTACACCTTC.

This clone was detected only once. The gene calls are TRBV7-6 and TRBJ2-5; D is possibly TRBD1 (6 bases). The better agreement between TRBJ2-7 and the DNA end casts doubt on the J call. The CDR3 sequence is 12 residues long. Per the germline V gene, CDR1 is SGHVS and CDR2 is FNYEAQ. The CDR3 reads CASSLQGGEQYF. CDR3 DNA: TGTGCCAGCAGCCTCCAAGGGGGCGAGCAGTACTTC.

The chain couples TRBV6-6 to TRBJ1-6, with a tentative D call TRBD1 (5 bases). This CDR3 spans 14 amino acids. Germline CDR1 reads MNHNY; CDR2 reads SVGAGI (reference sequence). V was trimmed by 4 bases and J by 7 bases, leaving 11 bases between them. CDR3 protein: CASSLRQPNSPLHF. The DNA of the CDR3 is TGTGCCAGCAGTTTACGACAGCCCAATTCACCCCTCCACTTT.

The rearrangement links TRBV10-2 to TRBJ1-2; D remains ambiguous. V gave up 3 bases and J gave up 1 base, with 21 bases separating them. Germline V CDR1 and CDR2: WSHSY, SAAADI. The CDR3 totals 18 residues. The CDR3 here is CASSDWSSEDQFNYGYTF. The CDR3 DNA reads TGCGCCAGCAGTGACTGGTCTTCCGAGGACCAGTTTAACTATGGCTACACCTTC.

This chain connects TRBV2 to TRBJ1-1; TRBD1 matches 8 bases. With 4 bases clipped from V and 4 bases from J, the junction kept 5 bases outside the gene matches. Per the germline V gene, CDR1 is SNHLY and CDR2 is FYNNEI. CDR3 length equals 14 residues. CDR3 in DNA: TGTGCCAGCAGTGTAGGACAGGGTCGCACTGAAGCTTTCTTT. As protein: CASSVGQGRTEAFF.

This chain connects TRBV18 to TRBJ2-1; the match to TRBD2 covers 12 bases. V lost 3 bases, J lost 0 bases, and 15 bases stayed unmatched. Germline CDR1 reads KGHSH; CDR2 reads LQKENI. There are 21 residues in the CDR3. The CDR3 DNA follows: TGTGCCAGCTCACCCGGCACTCCGGGGCTAGCGGGGGGGAGCTCCTACAATGAGCAGTTCTTC. It is translated as CASSPGTPGLAGGSSYNEQFF. The whole variable domain, filled in from reference TRBV18 and TRBJ2-1, reads NAGVMQNPRHLVRRRGQEARLRCSPMKGHSHVYWYRQLPEEGLKFMVYLQKENIIDESGMPKERFSAEFPKEGPSILRIQQVVRGDSAAYFCASSPGTPGLAGGSSYNEQFFGPGTRLTVL.

The chain recombines TRBV25-1 with TRBJ1-2, with TRBD1 as a possible D gene (6 bases). This CDR3 spans 11 amino acids. The germline V gene encodes CDR1 MGHDK and CDR2 SYGVNS. The V end lost 5 bases, the J end lost 8 bases, and 9 bases lay between the germline ends. CDR3 coding DNA: TGTGCCAGCAGTACAGGGTTGGGCTACACCTTC. It yields the protein CASSTGLGYTF.

The chain employs TRBV28 and TRBJ1-3, with D possibly TRBD1 on 5 matching bases. V was clipped by 6 bases and J by 0 bases, with 18 bases between them. CDR3 length: 17 amino acids. The V gene's germline CDR1 is MDHEN and CDR2 SYDVKM. The CDR3 protein is CASRVSGTARSGNTIYF. The CDR3 coding sequence is TGTGCCAGCAGAGTTTCGGGGACGGCTCGCTCTGGAAACACCATATATTTT.

This chain joins TRBV5-1 and TRBJ2-7; D gene ambiguous. This CDR3 has 12 residues. V lost 0 bases, J lost 4 bases, and 5 bases lay in between. CDR1 SGHRS and CDR2 YFSETQ come from the germline V gene. The CDR3 DNA is TGCGCCAGCAGCTTGGTAGGTTACGAGCAGTACTTC. The encoded protein is CASSLVGYEQYF.